The present TCR beta chain was sequenced within a study of T-cell memory formation after mild COVID-19 (dated by TCRdb to the early 2020s). At the level of the whole study: TCR sequence clusters from the two donors were found to be largely donor specific. The cohort comprised two young, previously healthy adult volunteers, one female and one male. T-cell clones expanding and contracting after mild COVID-19 in a couple of donors were tracked by longitudinal TCRalpha and TCRbeta repertoire sequencing. Beyond this particular receptor, the publication reports: Contracting CD4+ clones turned up mainly in the CM and EM memory subsets, whereas EMRA was where CD8+ clones were enriched. SARS-CoV-2 specificity of the second-wave clones peaking on day 37 was not confirmed. Clones that contracted from day 15 to 85 showed balanced CD4/CD8 phenotypes, whereas a second wave of clones that expanded from day 15 to 37 leaned towards CD4+. Only a couple of mild cases were covered in the study, and larger cohorts including severe cases with pre-infection samples were considered necessary. Some responding clones were found in pre-infection memory, which suggests that pre-existing cross-reactive memory T cells took part in the SARS-CoV-2 response.

About this clonotype itself: No cognate antigen has been identified for it. Base qualities were left out, and no much larger clone turns up one base away.

Ficoll-Paque density gradient centrifugation was the method used to isolate PBMCs. Sequencing used an Illumina NovaSeq 6000. Using 5'RACE with constant-segment primers, TCRalpha and TCRbeta cDNA libraries were constructed, with sample barcodes and unique molecular identifiers added in the process. RNA was extracted from every sample with Trizol reagent. The libraries were amplified in two PCR steps, and the second step added a second sample barcode and Illumina TruSeq adapters. Sequencing of libraries was performed on an Illumina NovaSeq with 2 x 150 bp paired-end reads. The authors' analysis ran thus. With migec v1.2.7, reads were demultiplexed and then collapsed into UMI-guided consensus sequences. With mixcr v2.1.11, UMI consensuses were aligned to TRA and TRB V and J templates and assembled into clonotypes. A clonotype was counted as expanded or contracted only if both edgeR and NoisET called the change significant, with noise models trained on biological replicates. edgeR calls used a false discovery rate-adjusted p below 0.01 and a log2 fold-change threshold of 1. As an exploratory analysis of dynamics, max-normalized trajectories of the 1000 most abundant clonotypes were examined by PCA with hierarchical clustering. Each responding clone was given a CD4 or CD8 phenotype based on the CD4+ and CD8+ repertoires, which had been sequenced separately. TCRdb redid the processing of the public reads, applying fastp at Q25 and MiXCR, and retained in-frame beta chains. Identical CDR3 proteins give one entry, which carries the most common genes and DNA. The V and J calls come from TCRdb's annotation, not from the publication. This sample gives 180,000 or so distinct CDR3 sequences in total; around 15% of them show up just once. 2% to 2.5% of the sample is in the top ten clones.

Sequenced: PBMCs or a T cell subset sorted from them (not recorded which). The TCR originated in an adult woman who had mild COVID-19 (a few samples of this study predate the infection). The sample titles of this study are shuffled in the database, so cell type and time point are left out; the donor was told from shared clones.

The bases are TGTGCCAGCCAAGCGGGACTGCACACAGATACGCAGTATTTT. Its product reads: CASQAGLHTDTQYF. The receptor chain draws on TRBV12-3 or TRBV12-4 and TRBJ2-3; 7 junctional bases match TRBD2. The CDR3 runs 14 residues from the cysteine to the phenylalanine. Only the CDR3 DNA is retained, 42 bases long and in frame from the first base. Clipping removes 8 bases from V and 2 bases from J, with 7 as the unmatched junction base count.